This is a list of T cell receptor beta chains from one sample in a study of blood T cell repertoires in COVID-19. The data were produced by immunoSEQ multiplex PCR, yet TCRdb's version contains in-frame clones alone and is incomplete. The sample has about 90,000 clones, 81% seen once; the top ten hold 20% to 25%. The material sequenced was peripheral blood. Receptor source: an older man with active or convalescent COVID-19. Each CDR3 is given with its conserved first and last residue. Fields, in order: V gene, D gene, clone size, J gene, CDR3 protein, CDR3 DNA. D genes are given only for firm matches. Only part of the rows carry a size: once, few, many, or a class if the clone is expanded.

TRBV7-9	NA	NA	TRBJ2-5	CASTPTNVMQETQYF	TGTGCCAGCACCCCTACGAATGTTATGCAAGAGACCCAGTACTTC
TRBV19	NA	NA	TRBJ2-7	CASSWAVSSYEQYF	TGTGCCAGTAGTTGGGCAGTAAGCTCCTACGAGCAGTACTTC
TRBV29-1	TRBD1	NA	TRBJ2-7	CSVSGQYEQYF	TGCAGCGTCTCGGGACAGTACGAGCAGTACTTC
TRBV6-4	NA	NA	TRBJ1-1	CASGETVNAEAFF	TGTGCCAGCGGGGAGACGGTGAACGCTGAAGCTTTCTTT
TRBV11-2	NA	few	TRBJ1-6	CASSWAEGNSPLHF	TGTGCCAGCAGCTGGGCCGAGGGAAATTCACCCCTCCACTTT
TRBV19	TRBD1	NA	TRBJ2-3	CASNDRGRRDTQYF	TGTGCCAGTAACGACAGGGGGCGTAGGGATACGCAGTATTTT
TRBV28	NA	few	TRBJ1-1	CASSPIMNTEAFF	TGTGCCAGCAGCCCTATCATGAACACTGAAGCTTTCTTT
TRBV6-6	TRBD1	NA	TRBJ1-1	CASKSTGGRTEAFF	TGTGCCAGCAAAAGTACAGGGGGCCGTACTGAAGCTTTCTTT
TRBV9	TRBD1	NA	TRBJ2-7	CASSAGTGTYEQYF	TGTGCCAGCAGCGCCGGGACAGGGACCTACGAGCAGTACTTC
TRBV5-1	TRBD1	once	TRBJ1-3	CASSSTGDPSGNTIYF	TGCGCCAGCAGCTCGACAGGGGATCCCTCTGGAAACACCATATATTTT
TRBV18	TRBD1	NA	TRBJ2-2	CASSPTGDRETGELFF	TGTGCCAGCTCACCGACCGGCGACAGGGAGACCGGGGAGCTGTTTTTT
TRBV5-5	NA	NA	TRBJ1-1	CASSPYFDLNTEAFF	TGTGCCAGCAGCCCATACTTTGATTTGAACACTGAAGCTTTCTTT
TRBV7-3	TRBD1	NA	TRBJ1-1	CASSPGGLGTEAFF	TGTGCCAGCAGCCCAGGGGGTCTGGGGACTGAAGCTTTCTTT
TRBV5-1	NA	NA	TRBJ1-1	CASSFVEGAEAFF	TGCGCCAGCAGCTTTGTCGAGGGTGCTGAAGCTTTCTTT
TRBV15	NA	NA	TRBJ1-4	CATSRERQGEKLFF	TGTGCCACCAGCAGAGAGAGGCAGGGGGAAAAACTGTTTTTT
TRBV18	TRBD1	NA	TRBJ2-7	CASSTGQGVYEQYF	TGTGCCAGCTCAACGGGACAGGGGGTCTACGAGCAGTACTTC
TRBV11-2	TRBD1	NA	TRBJ1-5	CASSLGGGTGDGQPQHF	TGTGCCAGCAGCTTAGGAGGAGGGACAGGGGACGGTCAGCCCCAGCATTTT
TRBV14	TRBD2	NA	TRBJ2-2	CASSQRLAGYTGELFF	TGTGCCAGCAGCCAGAGACTAGCGGGGTACACCGGGGAGCTGTTTTTT
TRBV6-5	NA	NA	TRBJ1-1	CASSSSTAMNTEAFF	NA
TRBV29-1	NA	NA	TRBJ1-2	CSVEGGTGTYYGYTF	TGCAGCGTTGAAGGTGGAACAGGCACCTACTATGGCTACACCTTC
TRBV10-3	TRBD1	NA	TRBJ1-2	CAIRRDSLVTYGYTF	TGTGCCATCAGGAGGGACAGTTTGGTGACCTATGGCTACACCTTC
TRBV11-2	TRBD2	NA	TRBJ2-3	CASSVRLAGGSDTQYF	TGTGCCAGCAGCGTCAGACTAGCGGGGGGGTCGGATACGCAGTATTTT
TRBV6-1	TRBD2	NA	TRBJ2-1	CATEGSGGYEQFF	TGTGCCACCGAGGGTAGCGGGGGCTATGAGCAGTTCTTC
TRBV12-3/TRBV12-4	TRBD1	NA	TRBJ1-1	CASSLQTRTGHSF	TGTGCCAGCAGTTTACAAACAAGGACAGGACACTCCTTT
TRBV19	NA	few	TRBJ1-5	CASRTRTVSNQPQHF	TGTGCCAGCCGAACTCGGACAGTAAGCAATCAGCCCCAGCATTTT
TRBV6-5	TRBD1	NA	TRBJ2-6	CASSQGDSGANVLTF	TGTGCCAGCAGCCAGGGGGACTCTGGGGCCAACGTCCTGACTTTC
TRBV6-1	NA	NA	TRBJ1-1	CASSEQPQLNTEAFF	TGTGCCAGCAGTGAACAACCACAGCTAAACACTGAAGCTTTCTTT
TRBV12-3/TRBV12-4	NA	NA	TRBJ1-1	CATRGETEAFF	TGTGCCACCAGGGGAGAGACTGAAGCTTTCTTT
TRBV19	TRBD1	once	TRBJ1-2	CASSIDPTGSVYGYTF	TGTGCCAGTAGTATAGATCCGACAGGGTCGGTCTATGGCTACACCTTC
TRBV10-3	NA	NA	TRBJ2-1	CAIARGPSENEQFF	TGTGCCATCGCCAGGGGCCCAAGTGAGAATGAGCAGTTCTTC
TRBV5-4	NA	NA	TRBJ2-3	CASSSPTSADTQYF	TGTGCCAGCAGCTCCCCGACTAGTGCCGATACGCAGTATTTT
TRBV14	TRBD2	NA	TRBJ2-1	CASRSSGGSNEQFF	TGTGCCAGCCGCTCTAGCGGGGGTAGTAATGAGCAGTTCTTC
TRBV7-8	TRBD2	NA	TRBJ2-3	CASSPRSGGSTDTQYF	TGTGCCAGCAGCCCGAGGAGCGGGGGAAGCACAGATACGCAGTATTTT
TRBV2	NA	NA	TRBJ2-7	CATVGGYSYEQYF	TGTGCCACCGTGGGGGGTTACTCCTACGAGCAGTACTTC
TRBV2	NA	NA	TRBJ1-4	CASTSEDSPNEKLFF	TGTGCCAGCACGTCCGAGGACAGTCCGAATGAAAAACTGTTTTTT
TRBV5-5	TRBD1	few	TRBJ1-5	CASSPRPGTGDNQPQHF	TGTGCCAGCAGCCCGCGGCCAGGGACAGGGGATAATCAGCCCCAGCATTTT
TRBV19	NA	NA	TRBJ1-5	CASSAGLTEHF	TGTGCCAGTAGCGCGGGCTTAACTGAGCATTTT
TRBV5-5	TRBD1	NA	TRBJ2-7	CASSPARGPHYEQYF	TGTGCCAGCAGCCCCGCAAGGGGGCCCCACTACGAGCAGTACTTC
TRBV27	TRBD1	NA	TRBJ1-2	CASKQGANYGYTF	TGTGCCAGCAAACAGGGGGCTAACTATGGCTACACCTTC
TRBV6-1	TRBD1	once	TRBJ1-5	CASSGRTGDSNQPQHF	TGTGCCAGCAGTGGCCGTACAGGGGATAGCAATCAGCCCCAGCATTTT
TRBV5-4	NA	NA	TRBJ2-1	CASSQGTGAGYNEQFF	TGTGCCAGCAGCCAGGGCACAGGGGCGGGGTACAATGAGCAGTTCTTC
TRBV2	TRBD1	few	TRBJ1-2	CASSETLNSGGTPYGYTF	TGTGCCAGCAGTGAAACCCTCAACTCAGGGGGGACGCCCTATGGCTACACCTTC
TRBV29-1	NA	NA	TRBJ2-7	CSVPGVSGYEQYF	TGCAGCGTCCCAGGGGTCTCGGGCTACGAGCAGTACTTC
TRBV7-9	NA	NA	TRBJ2-5	CATRGLYQETQYF	TGTGCCACCAGGGGACTGTACCAAGAGACCCAGTACTTC
TRBV7-8	NA	NA	TRBJ1-5	CASSFSRTRYSNQPQHF	TGTGCCAGCAGTTTCTCCCGGACACGGTATAGCAATCAGCCCCAGCATTTT
TRBV5-1	TRBD1	NA	TRBJ1-5	CASSRDTGGGNQPQHF	TGCGCCAGCAGCCGAGATACAGGGGGTGGCAATCAGCCCCAGCATTTT